Listed here is a single T cell receptor (beta chain). This sample stems from a study of blood T cell repertoires in COVID-19. Original methodology: From reference gene primer amplification, estimates of nucleated cell counts were derived. Only in-frame clones appear in the TCRdb table, and some are missing; sequencing was by immunoSEQ multiplex PCR. The DNA gave D and trimming, while V, J and clone size come from that table. The table has approximately 110,000 clones, 80% to 90% seen once; the top ten hold 32%. V shed 4 bases, J shed 3 bases, and the junction held 6 bases outside the gene matches. Per germline, CDR1 SGHRS and CDR2 YFSETQ. The CDR3 is made up of 15 amino acids.

The receptor comes from an elderly woman with acute or convalescent COVID-19. The chain carries TRBV5-1 and TRBJ1-4, with 7 bases lining up with TRBD1. Input material: peripheral blood. CDR3 residues: CASSLWTGPNEKLFF. CDR3 sequence (DNA): TGCGCCAGCAGCCTATGGACAGGCCCTAATGAAAAACTGTTTTTT.